The present T cell receptor (beta chain) was sequenced within a study of blood T cell repertoires in COVID-19. The age range of participants was roughly 18 to 90 years, with residence in about two dozen US areas. Cohort 3 donors counted as recovered after two negative PCRs, clearance, or resolved symptoms. This clone was seen only once. Sequencing was performed with immunoSEQ multiplex PCR; in TCRdb, only in-frame clones are kept and a portion is missing. The profile shows 200,000 or so clones, roughly 85% of them singletons. This CDR3 spans 19 amino acids. V gave up 4 bases and J gave up 4 bases; unmatched junction bases: 14. Germline lookup yields CDR1 KGHDR and CDR2 SFDVKD.

This sequence was found in a man aged 25-40 years who had recovered from COVID-19. The chain joins TRBV24-1 to TRBJ1-5, with 11 bases that match TRBD1. Source material: PBMCs or T cells enriched from blood (not recorded which). This CDR3 is CATSETGTGGRGGNQPQHF. The CDR3 DNA is TGTGCCACCAGTGAAACCGGGACAGGGGGAAGAGGGGGGAATCAGCCCCAGCATTTT.